This entry features one T cell receptor beta chain sequence. Authors' methods: Quantification of nucleated cells was approximated via reference gene primer amplification. Assay used: immunoSEQ multiplex PCR; TCRdb lists only in-frame clones, some missing. D and trimming come from the DNA, and the V and J calls and clone size come from that table. In the table there are 100,000 to 150,000 clones, around 80% of which are singletons. These data belong to a study of blood T cell repertoires in COVID-19. Turning to the study itself: Both acute and convalescent COVID-19 samples were obtained from the United States, Italy and Spain. PBMCs, B-cell-depleted T cells, or T cells were the source of the cDNA or gDNA that made up the material.

V lost 5 bases to trimming and J lost 2 bases, with 12 bases between them. Germline V gene sequence: CDR1 SGHNT, CDR2 YENEEA. The CDR3 has 15 residues. The chain employs TRBV11-3 and TRBJ2-2, with D possibly being TRBD2 (5 bases). Sequenced material: peripheral blood. This sequence was found in a man aged 65-85 years with acute or convalescent COVID-19. The CDR3: CASSPAAGNTGELFF. CDR3 nucleotides: TGTGCCAGCAGCCCAGCGGCAGGAAACACCGGGGAGCTGTTTTTT.